Listed below are T cell receptor beta chains from one sample, sequenced in a study of PD-L1 blockade in urothelial cancer. Produced via immunoSEQ multiplex PCR; TCRdb's table is partial and in-frame only. This repertoire shows 60,000 to 75,000 clones, approximately 84% found once; its top ten account for approximately 15%. The source was PBMCs, collected around atezolizumab (anti-PD-L1) treatment. These receptors were collected from a man aged 55 to 70 with urothelial cancer. Both conserved end residues are part of each CDR3. Each record gives: clone size, D gene, CDR3 length, J gene, V gene, CDR3 DNA, CDR3 protein. A D gene is named only where the DNA matches it firmly. Some rows mark clone size as missing; the rest say once, few, many or name a class of expanded clone.

>.|.|13|TRBJ2-7|TRBV5-1
TGCGCCAGCAGCTTGGATCCGGGTTACGAGCAGTACTTC
CASSLDPGYEQYF
>.|.|13|TRBJ2-2|TRBV5-3
TGTGCCAGAAACCGTTGGGGGGCCGGGGAGCTGTTTTTT
CARNRWGAGELFF
>.|.|15|TRBJ1-5|TRBV6-5
TGTGCCAGCAGTTACTCGTGGACAAGCAATCAGCCCCAGCATTTT
CASSYSWTSNQPQHF
>.|TRBD1|12|TRBJ2-3|TRBV5-6
TGTGCCAGCAGCAGGGGGCTAGATACGCAGTATTTT
CASSRGLDTQYF
>.|TRBD1|14|TRBJ1-1|TRBV27
TGTGCCAGCGGTGCAGGGGGAGATAACACTGAAGCTTTCTTT
CASGAGGDNTEAFF
>.|TRBD2|15|TRBJ2-3|TRBV11-2
TGTGCCAGCAGCCGCGGGGGGGCCGGTGTGGATACGCAGTATTTT
CASSRGGAGVDTQYF
>.|.|12|TRBJ1-6|TRBV11-2
TGTGCCAGCAGCTTCTCCGGTTCACCCCTCCACTTT
CASSFSGSPLHF
>few|.|15|TRBJ2-5|TRBV11-3
TGTGCCAGCAGCTTGGCTGGTTATGCCCAAGAGACCCAGTACTTC
CASSLAGYAQETQYF
>once|.|14|TRBJ1-1|TRBV30
TGTGCCTGGAGTGTACGGGGGGGATACACTGAAGCTTTCTTT
CAWSVRGGYTEAFF
>.|TRBD1|14|TRBJ1-4|TRBV30
TGTGCCTGGAACCCAGGGGGCGCAGGGGAAAAACTGTTTTTT
CAWNPGGAGEKLFF
>.|TRBD1|14|TRBJ1-1|TRBV7-9
TGTGCCAGCAGCTTGGGACAGGGGACCCCTGAAGCTTTCTTT
CASSLGQGTPEAFF
>.|TRBD1|14|TRBJ1-2|TRBV5-4
TGTGCCAGCAGCCCAGGGACAGGGGGCAGGGGCTACACCTTC
CASSPGTGGRGYTF
>.|.|14|TRBJ2-1|TRBV5-1
TGCGCCAGCAGCCGCACGGGGGCCTACAATGAGCAGTTCTTC
CASSRTGAYNEQFF
>.|TRBD1|19|TRBJ1-1|TRBV12-5
TGTGCTAGTGGTTTGGTACTGGGGGCGGCGGGACAGGGGGTCACTGAAGCTTTCTTT
CASGLVLGAAGQGVTEAFF
>.|TRBD1|13|TRBJ1-4|TRBV5-5
TGTGCCAGCAGCGTGACAGGGAGAGAAAAACTGTTTTTT
CASSVTGREKLFF
>.|.|15|TRBJ1-2|TRBV2
TGTGCCAGCAGTGAAGCTATGACGGCTAGGCGAGGCTACACCTTC
CASSEAMTARRGYTF
>.|.|13|TRBJ1-2|TRBV30
TGTGCCTGGAGTGTGGGGGGGCAAGGAGGCTACACCTTC
CAWSVGGQGGYTF
>.|TRBD2|19|TRBJ2-3|TRBV11-2
TGTGCCAGCAGCTTAAACCCCTTAATTCCGGGGGGGGCCACAGATACGCAGTATTTT
CASSLNPLIPGGATDTQYF
>once|.|14|TRBJ1-3|TRBV4-3
TGCGCCAGCAGCCAAGATCAGGGTCGCAACACCATATATTTT
CASSQDQGRNTIYF
>.|.|12|TRBJ1-2|TRBV6-5
TGTGCCAGCAGTACCGGGAGATATGGCTACACCTTC
CASSTGRYGYTF
>.|.|11|TRBJ2-5|TRBV6-5
TGTGCCAGCAGTCCCCTAGAGACCCAGTACTTC
CASSPLETQYF
>.|TRBD1|16|TRBJ1-4|TRBV9
TGTGCCAGCAGCGCCGGGGACAGTGCAACTAATGAAAAACTGTTTTTT
CASSAGDSATNEKLFF
>.|.|12|TRBJ2-7|TRBV5-1
TGCGCCAGCAGCTTGACGGTTCACGAGCAGTACTTC
CASSLTVHEQYF
>.|TRBD2|15|TRBJ2-3|TRBV5-1
TGCGCCAGCAGCATCGGGACTAGCGAAGCAGATACGCAGTATTTT
CASSIGTSEADTQYF
>.|TRBD2|14|TRBJ2-1|TRBV7-3
TGTGCCAGCAGCTCTAGCGGGGGGGCAATTGAGCAGTTCTTC
CASSSSGGAIEQFF
>few|.|12|TRBJ2-7|TRBV13
TGTGCCAGCAGCACCCTAGTACACGAGCAGTACTTC
CASSTLVHEQYF
>.|.|14|TRBJ2-2|TRBV29-1
TGCAGCGTTGACCTACAGGGTAGGGCCGGGGAGCTGTTTTTT
CSVDLQGRAGELFF
>.|TRBD1|15|TRBJ1-2|TRBV5-8
TGTGCCAGCAGCTTGGAATGGACAGGGGGCTATGGCTACACCTTC
CASSLEWTGGYGYTF
>.|.|14|TRBJ2-7|TRBV6-5
TGTGCCAGCACTCGGCTGGGGACTTCCTACGAGCAGTACTTC
CASTRLGTSYEQYF
>.|.|15|TRBJ1-1|TRBV11-2
TGTGCCAGCAGCTTAGCTTGGGGAGGGAACACTGAAGCTTTCTTT
CASSLAWGGNTEAFF
>.|.|14|TRBJ1-1|TRBV7-2
TGTGCCAGCAGCCTCCAGACAGCAAACACTGAAGCTTTCTTT
CASSLQTANTEAFF
>.|.|14|TRBJ2-3|TRBV15
TGTGCCACCAGCAGAGATCGCGGCACAGATACGCAGTATTTT
CATSRDRGTDTQYF
>.|.|14|TRBJ2-5|TRBV13
TGTGCCAGCAGCACCTCAGGGGTCGGAGAGACCCAGTACTTC
CASSTSGVGETQYF